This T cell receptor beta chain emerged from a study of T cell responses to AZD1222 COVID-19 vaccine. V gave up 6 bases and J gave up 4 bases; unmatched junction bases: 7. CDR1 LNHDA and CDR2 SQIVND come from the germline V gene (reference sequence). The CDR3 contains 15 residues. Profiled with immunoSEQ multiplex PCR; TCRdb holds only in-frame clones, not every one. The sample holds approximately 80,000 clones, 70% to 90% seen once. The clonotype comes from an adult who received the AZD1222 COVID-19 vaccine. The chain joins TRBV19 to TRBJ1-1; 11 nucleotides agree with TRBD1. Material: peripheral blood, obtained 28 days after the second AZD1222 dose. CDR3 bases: TGTGCCAGTAGGCCACCGGACAGGGGGCTCACTGAAGCTTTCTTT. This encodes CASRPPDRGLTEAFF.